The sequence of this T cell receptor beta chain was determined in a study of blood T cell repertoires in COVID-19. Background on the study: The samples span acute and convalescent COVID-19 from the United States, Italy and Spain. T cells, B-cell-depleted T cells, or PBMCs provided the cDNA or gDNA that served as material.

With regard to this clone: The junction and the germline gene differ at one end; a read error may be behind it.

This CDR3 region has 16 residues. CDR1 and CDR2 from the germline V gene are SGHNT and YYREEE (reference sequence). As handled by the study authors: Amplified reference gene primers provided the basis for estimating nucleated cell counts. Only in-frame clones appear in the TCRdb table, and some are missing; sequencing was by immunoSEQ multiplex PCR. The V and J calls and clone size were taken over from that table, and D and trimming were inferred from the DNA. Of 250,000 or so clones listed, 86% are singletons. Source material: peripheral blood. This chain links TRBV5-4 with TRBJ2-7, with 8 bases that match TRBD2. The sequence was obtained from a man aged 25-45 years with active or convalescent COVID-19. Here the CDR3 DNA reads TGTGCCAGCAGCTTAGGGGACACCCTCTCGGGGGGGTCATTTGACTTC. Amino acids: CASSLGDTLSGGSFDF.